The 19 T cell receptor beta chains reported below all come from one sample, sequenced in a study of blood T cell repertoires in COVID-19. Produced via immunoSEQ multiplex PCR; TCRdb's table is partial and in-frame only. The table shows roughly 100,000 clones, with around 83% occurring only once. The sample comprised peripheral blood. These receptors originate from a human donor in a cohort sampled during active COVID-19.

The chain links TRBV6-1 to TRBJ2-7; 7 bases agree with TRBD2. V lost 3 bases to trimming and J lost 5 bases; unmatched junction nucleotides: 10. Germline values: CDR1 MNHNS, CDR2 SASEGT. The CDR3 totals 15 residues. The CDR3 loop reads CASSEPGGRPNEQYF. The CDR3 bases are TGTGCCAGCAGTGAGCCTGGCGGGAGACCGAACGAGCAGTACTTC.

The chain is built from TRBV5-1 and TRBJ2-5; D is possibly TRBD2 (6 bases). Germline loops: CDR1 SGHRS, CDR2 YFSETQ. The ends were cut back, 4 bases at V and 4 bases at J, with 23 bases in the middle. The CDR3 loop spans 17 amino acids. The CDR3 spells CASSKAQAGRLGETQYF. In DNA, the CDR3 is TGCGCCAGCAGCAAAGCGCAGGCAGGGAGGTTGGGAGAGACCCAGTACTTC. Drawing the rest from reference TRBV5-1 and TRBJ2-5, the complete variable domain is KAGVTQTPRYLIKTRGQQVTLSCSPISGHRSVSWYQQTPGQGLQFLFEYFSETQRNKGNFPGRFSGRQFSNSRSEMNVSTLELGDSALYLCASSKAQAGRLGETQYFGPGTRLLVL.

This clone was recorded only once. The chain carries TRBV28 and TRBJ1-5, with D possibly being TRBD1 (6 bases). CDR3 length: 14 amino acids. V lost 5 bases and J 9 bases, leaving 17 bases between the germline ends. Germline values: CDR1 MDHEN, CDR2 SYDVKM. DNA of the CDR3: TGTGCCAGCAGTAATCTTCAGGGGTCGTGGCCCCAGCATTTT. Protein: CASSNLQGSWPQHF.

The chain has TRBV6-5 and TRBJ2-5; perhaps TRBD2 as D (5 bases). The CDR3 is 14 amino acids. Deletions cut 7 bases from V and 2 bases from J, with 14 bases between. Germline V gene sequence: CDR1 MNHEY, CDR2 SVGAGI. CDR3 loop: CASNSVSGQETQYF. The CDR3 region has the DNA TGTGCCAGCAATTCAGTCAGCGGACAAGAGACCCAGTACTTC.

The chain uses TRBV28 and TRBJ1-4; TRBD1 agrees at 7 bases. The CDR3 sequence is 15 residues long. Trimming removed 4 bases from V and 3 bases from J; junction bases left unmatched: 5. Germline V gives CDR1 MDHEN, CDR2 SYDVKM. CDR3 bases: TGTGCCAGCAGTTCCTTCCAGGGGGCTAATGAAAAACTGTTTTTT. This encodes CASSSFQGANEKLFF.

The chain links TRBV5-4 to TRBJ1-1, with 9 bases fitting TRBD1. The CDR3 spans 14 residues. Germline-derived CDR1 and CDR2 are SGHNT and YYREEE (reference sequence). Trimming removed 3 bases from V and 3 bases from J; junction bases left unmatched: 3. CDR3 region: CASSWDRDDTEAFF. DNA of the CDR3: TGTGCCAGCAGCTGGGACAGGGACGACACTGAAGCTTTCTTT. The whole variable domain, remainder taken from reference TRBV5-4 and TRBJ1-1, is ETGVTQSPTHLIKTRGQQVTLRCSSQSGHNTVSWYQQALGQGPQFIFQYYREEENGRGNFPPRFSGLQFPNYSSELNVNALELDDSALYLCASSWDRDDTEAFFGQGTRLTVV.

The rearrangement links TRBV27 to TRBJ1-1; weak D call: TRBD1 (6 bases). The V end was cut by 3 bases, the J end by 2 bases, with 10 bases between. The CDR3 has 14 residues. Germline assignment: CDR1 MNHEY and CDR2 SMNVEV (reference sequence). As DNA, the CDR3 is TGTGCCAGCAGTTTGGGGGGGGCCAACACTGAAGCTTTCTTT. Its translation is CASSLGGANTEAFF.

The V and J genes are TRBV29-1 and TRBJ2-3; 8 bases are a match to TRBD2. V lost 3 bases, J lost 0 bases, and 2 bases stayed unmatched. This CDR3 region has 14 residues. The germline CDR1 and CDR2 sequences are SQVTM and ANQGSEA. Here the CDR3 reads CSVEAGGSTDTQYF. CDR3 bases: TGCAGCGTTGAGGCGGGGGGTAGCACAGATACGCAGTATTTT.

This rearrangement joins TRBV7-9 to TRBJ1-1; tentatively, D is TRBD1 (5 bases). Germline CDR1 reads SEHNR; CDR2 reads FQNEAQ (reference sequence). With 1 base removed from V and 5 bases from J, the gap between germline ends came to 11 bases. The CDR3 extends over 14 amino acids. DNA for the CDR3: TGTGCCAGCAGCTTAGAAGGGAGGGGAACTGAAGCTTTCTTT. This gives the protein CASSLEGRGTEAFF.

The chain combines TRBV5-1 with TRBJ2-7; 7 bases fit TRBD1. The junction had 7 bases not matched to a gene; V was cut back by 0 bases and J by 7 bases. From germline, CDR1 is SGHRS and CDR2 YFSETQ. The CDR3 is 14 residues long. Here the CDR3 DNA reads TGCGCCAGCAGCTTGGGACAGGGTACTGATGAGCAGTACTTC. Its translation: CASSLGQGTDEQYF.

The CDR3 protein is CASSLSTGGTYGYTF. DNA of the CDR3: TGTGCCAGCAGTTTATCGACAGGGGGCACCTATGGCTACACCTTC. V usage is TRBV27 and J usage is TRBJ1-2, with 10 bases lining up with TRBD1. Germline-derived CDR1 and CDR2 are MNHEY and SMNVEV (reference sequence). V lost 0 bases and J lost 4; bases outside the gene matches: 2. This CDR3 spans 15 amino acids.

This clone was found a few times. The chain recombines TRBV19 with TRBJ2-7, with D perhaps TRBD1 (6 bases). V was trimmed by 6 bases and J by 3 bases, leaving 15 bases between them. The germline CDR1 and CDR2 sequences are LNHDA and SQIVND (reference sequence). This CDR3 has 14 amino acids. As DNA, the CDR3 is TGTGCCAGTAGAGAACGGGACAACAACTACGAGCAGTACTTC. Protein: CASRERDNNYEQYF.

V gene TRBV3-1 (or the pseudogene TRBV3-2) combines with J gene TRBJ1-6; 7 bases fit TRBD1. This CDR3 has 15 amino acids. V shed 4 bases, J shed 6 bases, and the junction held 6 bases outside the gene matches. The germline CDR1 and CDR2 sequences are LGHDT and YNNKEL (reference sequence). The CDR3 loop reads CASSPQQGSNSPLHF. The DNA for the CDR3 is TGTGCCAGCAGCCCCCAACAGGGGTCTAATTCACCCCTCCACTTT.

The chain couples TRBV7-9 to TRBJ2-3; TRBD1 matches 7 bases. The CDR3 is 15 amino acids. The germline CDR1 and CDR2 sequences are SEHNR and FQNEAQ (reference sequence). V lost 2 bases and J lost 5; bases outside the gene matches: 7. As DNA, the CDR3 is TGTGCCAGCAGCTTACCGGGACAGCCTGGAGATACGCAGTATTTT. Translated, it gives CASSLPGQPGDTQYF.

The rearrangement uses TRBV6-6 and TRBJ2-2; 15 bases align to TRBD2. The CDR3 runs to 24 residues. Germline CDR1 reads MNHNY; CDR2 reads SVGAGI (reference sequence). Trimming removed 5 bases from V and 2 bases from J; junction bases left unmatched: 24. The CDR3 here is CASSHRPGLAGGLLTPINTGELFF. The CDR3 nucleotides read TGTGCCAGCAGTCACCGACCGGGACTAGCGGGAGGCCTCCTCACCCCAATCAACACCGGGGAGCTGTTTTTT.

The chain is built from TRBV2 and TRBJ2-1; possibly TRBD1 for D (5 bases). The CDR3 covers 13 residues. The germline gives CDR1 SNHLY, CDR2 FYNNEI. Trimming shortened V by 3 bases and J by 4 bases, and 7 bases separated the two germline ends. This CDR3 reads CASSEGLYNEQFF. The CDR3, as DNA: TGTGCCAGCAGTGAGGGGCTATACAATGAGCAGTTCTTC. The variable domain in full, completed from reference TRBV2 and TRBJ2-1, reads EPEVTQTPSHQVTQMGQEVILRCVPISNHLYFYWYRQILGQKVEFLVSFYNNEISEKSEIFDDQFSVERPDGSNFTLKIRSTKLEDSAMYFCASSEGLYNEQFFGPGTRLTVL.

This clone was recorded a few times. CDR3 loop: CASSTGGISGYNEQFF. CDR3 coding DNA: TGTGCCAGCAGCACCGGAGGGATCTCGGGCTACAATGAGCAGTTCTTC. J is TRBJ2-1 and V is TRBV4-2; D is perhaps TRBD2 (6 bases). Trimming stripped 5 bases from V and 3 bases from J, with 17 bases between. The CDR3 runs 16 residues. Germline-derived CDR1 and CDR2 are LGHNA and YNFKEQ.

The CDR3 sequence: CASSGSSGQYNSPLHF. CDR3 in DNA: TGTGCCAGCAGCGGTAGTTCGGGACAGTATAATTCACCCCTCCACTTT. The rearrangement joins TRBV9 to TRBJ1-6; 7 bases are shared with TRBD1. Trimming at V came to 3 bases and at J to 4 bases, leaving 7 bases not matched to a gene. The CDR3 loop spans 16 amino acids. CDR1 is SGDLS and CDR2 is YYNGEE in the germline V gene.

V and J are TRBV5-6 and TRBJ2-7, with a tentative D call TRBD1 (6 bases). The V end lost 0 bases, the J end lost 4 bases, and 11 bases lay between the germline ends. The CDR3 loop spans 14 amino acids. The germline gives CDR1 SGHDT, CDR2 YYEEEE. CDR3 DNA sequence: TGTGCCAGCAGCTTGGGGACAGATAGGTACGAGCAGTACTTC. As protein: CASSLGTDRYEQYF.